This T cell receptor (beta chain) was captured by sequencing in a study of T cells after yellow fever vaccination. At the level of the study: SMART-Seq v4 Ultra Low Input prepared the low-cell-number fractions.

TCRdb reprocessed the 5' RACE reads via MiXCR and lists one record per CDR3 protein. The table includes hundreds of thousands of distinct CDR3 sequences, roughly 12% detected once. J was trimmed by 0 bases and V by 6 bases; bases with no gene match: 6. Germline loops: CDR1 SGHRS, CDR2 YFSETQ. The CDR3 is made up of 14 amino acids. Sequenced material: PBMCs, taken on the day of the yellow fever booster vaccination. V is TRBV5-1 and J is TRBJ2-7; TRBD1 matches 7 bases. The sequence was collected from a young man who received the YFV17D yellow fever vaccine. The DNA for the CDR3 is TGCGCCAGCAACCCGGGACAGAACTCCTACGAGCAGTACTTC. Translating gives CASNPGQNSYEQYF.